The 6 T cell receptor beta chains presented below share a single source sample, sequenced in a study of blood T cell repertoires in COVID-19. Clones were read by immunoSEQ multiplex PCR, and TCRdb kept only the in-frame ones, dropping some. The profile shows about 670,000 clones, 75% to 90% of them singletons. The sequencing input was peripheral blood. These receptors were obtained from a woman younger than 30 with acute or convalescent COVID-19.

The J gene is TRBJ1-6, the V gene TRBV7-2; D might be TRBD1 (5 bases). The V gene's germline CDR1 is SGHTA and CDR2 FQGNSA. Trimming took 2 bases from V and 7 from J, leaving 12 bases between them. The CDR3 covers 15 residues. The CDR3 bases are TGTGCCAGCAGCTTACTCGGGGGATCCAATTCACCCCTCCACTTT. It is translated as CASSLLGGSNSPLHF.

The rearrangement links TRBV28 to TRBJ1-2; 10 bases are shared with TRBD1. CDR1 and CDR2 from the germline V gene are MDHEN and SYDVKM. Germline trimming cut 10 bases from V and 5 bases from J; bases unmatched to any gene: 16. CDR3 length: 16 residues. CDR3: CATIVTGGAFAYGYTF. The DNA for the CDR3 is TGTGCCACCATCGTGACAGGGGGCGCTTTTGCGTATGGCTACACCTTC.

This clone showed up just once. The DNA of the CDR3 is TGTGCCAGCAGCCCCGATCGACAGGGTGTGATCAATCAGCCCCAGCATTTT. This sequence encodes CASSPDRQGVINQPQHF. The chain carries TRBV11-2 and TRBJ1-5, with 7 bases lining up with TRBD1. CDR1 is SGHAT, CDR2 FQNNGV, per germline. The CDR3 spans 17 residues. V lost 5 bases to trimming and J lost 3 bases; unmatched junction nucleotides: 13.

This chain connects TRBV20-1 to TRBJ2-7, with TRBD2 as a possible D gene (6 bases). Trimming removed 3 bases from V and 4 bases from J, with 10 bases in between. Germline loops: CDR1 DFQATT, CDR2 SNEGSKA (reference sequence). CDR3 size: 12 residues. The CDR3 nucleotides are TGCAGTGCTAGTAGCGGCGGGTACGAGCAGTACTTC. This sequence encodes CSASSGGYEQYF.

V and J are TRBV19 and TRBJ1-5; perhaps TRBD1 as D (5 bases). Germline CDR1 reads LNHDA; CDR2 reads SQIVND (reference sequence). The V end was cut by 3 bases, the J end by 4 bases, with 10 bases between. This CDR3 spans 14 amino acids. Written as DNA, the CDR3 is TGTGCCAGTAGTATCGCCAGGGAAAATCAGCCCCAGCATTTT. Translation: CASSIARENQPQHF.

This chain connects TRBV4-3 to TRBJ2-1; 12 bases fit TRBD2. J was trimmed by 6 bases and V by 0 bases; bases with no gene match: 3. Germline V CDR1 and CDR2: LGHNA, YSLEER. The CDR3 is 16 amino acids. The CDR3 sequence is CASSQDELAGGNEQFF. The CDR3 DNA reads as TGCGCCAGCAGCCAAGATGAACTAGCGGGGGGCAATGAGCAGTTCTTC.